This T cell receptor beta chain came from a study of blood T cell repertoires in COVID-19. Background on the study: COVID-19 samples collected from the United States, Italy and Spain covered acute and convalescent phases. Sources were T cells, B-cell-depleted T cells, or PBMCs; the material itself was cDNA or gDNA.

V was clipped by 0 bases and J by 6 bases, with 5 bases between them. CDR3 length: 13 amino acids. Germline lookup yields CDR1 MNHEY and CDR2 SMNVEV (reference sequence). Per the study methods: How many nucleated cells were present was estimated from reference gene primer amplification. Profiling relied on immunoSEQ multiplex PCR, and the TCRdb table lists in-frame clones only, not all of them. V and J calls and clone size are copied from that table; D and trimming were computed from the DNA. The top ten hold about 3.2% of the sample, which has roughly 150,000 clones, around 88% seen once. The sequencing sample was made of peripheral blood. This chain connects TRBV27 to TRBJ1-4; unclear D gene. The sequence came from a man aged 60 to 75 with active or convalescent COVID-19. The CDR3 sequence: CASSLSPDEKLFF. CDR3 coding DNA: TGTGCCAGCAGTTTATCCCCAGATGAAAAACTGTTTTTT.